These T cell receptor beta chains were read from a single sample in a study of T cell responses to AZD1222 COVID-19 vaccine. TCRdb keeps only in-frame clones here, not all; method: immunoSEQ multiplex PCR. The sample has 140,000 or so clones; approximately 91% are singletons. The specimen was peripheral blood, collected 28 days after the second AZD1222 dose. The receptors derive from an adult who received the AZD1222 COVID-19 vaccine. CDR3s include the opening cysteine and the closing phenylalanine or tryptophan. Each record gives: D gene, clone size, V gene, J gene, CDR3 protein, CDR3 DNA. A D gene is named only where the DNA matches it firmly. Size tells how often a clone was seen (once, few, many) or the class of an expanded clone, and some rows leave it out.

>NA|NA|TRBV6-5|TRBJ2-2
CASHPIGGSTGELFF
TGTGCCAGCCATCCCATCGGGGGAAGCACCGGGGAGCTGTTTTTT
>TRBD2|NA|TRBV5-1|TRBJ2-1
CASSLASGRNEQFF
TGCGCCAGCAGCTTGGCTAGCGGGAGGAATGAGCAGTTCTTC
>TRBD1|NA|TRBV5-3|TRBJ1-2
CARSLRQGNVGYTF
TGTGCCAGAAGCTTGAGACAGGGGAATGTTGGCTACACCTTC
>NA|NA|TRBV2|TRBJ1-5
CASSEVGQPQHF
TGTGCCAGCAGTGAAGTCGGGCAGCCCCAGCATTTT
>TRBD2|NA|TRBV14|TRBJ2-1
CASSQDPLAVEQFF
TGTGCCAGCAGCCAAGATCCCCTAGCGGTTGAGCAGTTCTTC
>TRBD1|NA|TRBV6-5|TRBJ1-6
CASGRQGSSPLHF
TGTGCCAGCGGCCGACAGGGGTCCTCACCCCTCCACTTT
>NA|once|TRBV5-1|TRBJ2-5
CASSLDYQETQYF
TGCGCCAGCAGCTTGGACTACCAAGAGACCCAGTACTTC
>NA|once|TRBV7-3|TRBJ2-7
CASSLTGAGLNYEQYF
TGTGCCAGCAGCTTAACGGGGGCAGGGCTTAACTACGAGCAGTACTTC
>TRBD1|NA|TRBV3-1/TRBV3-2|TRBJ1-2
CASSPGTGGGYTF
TGTGCCAGCAGCCCCGGGACAGGGGGTGGCTACACCTTC
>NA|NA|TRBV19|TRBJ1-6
CASSPQGAGLRDSPLHF
TGTGCCAGTAGTCCCCAGGGAGCAGGGCTAAGGGATTCACCCCTCCACTTT
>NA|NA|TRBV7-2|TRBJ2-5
CASSLGGPLYQETQYF
TGTGCCAGCAGCTTAGGGGGACCTTTGTACCAAGAGACCCAGTACTTC
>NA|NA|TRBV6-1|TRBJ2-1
CASSEAGTPLAGHEQFF
TGTGCCAGCAGTGAAGCAGGGACTCCATTAGCTGGGCATGAGCAGTTCTTC
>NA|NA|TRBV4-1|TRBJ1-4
CASSQGAGGLGAANEKLFF
TGCGCCAGCAGCCAAGGGGCTGGAGGGCTCGGGGCCGCTAATGAAAAACTGTTTTTT
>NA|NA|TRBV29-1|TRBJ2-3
CSVGAGLGTDTQYF
TGCAGCGTTGGGGCGGGCCTGGGAACAGATACGCAGTATTTT
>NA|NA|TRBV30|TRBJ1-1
CAWTLHTEAFF
TGTGCCTGGACCCTCCACACTGAAGCTTTCTTT
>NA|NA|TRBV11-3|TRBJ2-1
CASSTGGREQFF
TGTGCCAGCAGCACTGGGGGACGTGAGCAGTTCTTC
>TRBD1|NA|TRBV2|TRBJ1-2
CASNRGQGYGYTF
TGTGCCAGCAATCGGGGACAGGGCTATGGCTACACCTTC
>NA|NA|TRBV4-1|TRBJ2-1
CASSQGQIRSYNEQFF
TGCGCCAGCAGCCAAGGACAGATTAGATCCTACAATGAGCAGTTCTTC
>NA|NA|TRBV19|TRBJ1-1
CASSTGKSTEAFF
TGTGCCAGCTCGACTGGTAAGAGCACTGAAGCTTTCTTT